The 28 T cell receptor beta chains in this list originate from one sample, sequenced in a study of shared clonotypes between healthy human individuals. Clones were read by immunoSEQ multiplex PCR, and TCRdb kept only the in-frame ones, dropping some. Of roughly 2.2 million clones listed, 85% to 95% are singletons. Sequenced material: naive CD4+ T cells from PBMCs. The subset denotes: CD45RA+ positively selected. Receptor source: a man aged 18 to 30 in good health. Some clones in this sample may be carry-over from other donors' samples.

The chain is built from TRBV11-2 and TRBJ2-7; a possible D gene is TRBD1 (6 bases). The germline gives CDR1 SGHAT, CDR2 FQNNGV. The CDR3 is made up of 17 amino acids. V lost 1 base, J lost 4 bases, and 20 bases lay in between. CDR3 sequence (DNA): TGTGCCAGCAGCTTAGGGGCCGGGGCAGGGGCCATATACGAGCAGTACTTC. As protein: CASSLGAGAGAIYEQYF. Looking up the rest from reference TRBV11-2 and TRBJ2-7 gives the full variable domain: EAGVAQSPRYKIIEKRQSVAFWCNPISGHATLYWYQQILGQGPKLLIQFQNNGVVDDSQLPKDRFSAERLKGVDSTLKIQPAKLEDSAVYLCASSLGAGAGAIYEQYFGPGTRLTVT.

The V call is TRBV7-2, the J call TRBJ1-2, with a possible D match to TRBD1 (5 bases). Germline CDR1 is SGHTA and CDR2 is FQGNSA. The length of the CDR3 is 14 residues. Trimming removed 4 bases at V and 1 base at J, with 10 bases between. CDR3 sequence (DNA): TGTGCCAGCAGCTCTCGGAGGGGTAACTATGGCTACACCTTC. Translated: CASSSRRGNYGYTF.

The chain uses TRBV28 and TRBJ2-1; D unclear. CDR1 is MDHEN and CDR2 is SYDVKM in the germline V gene. The length of the CDR3 is 14 residues. V lost 6 bases, J lost 3 bases, and 12 bases lay in between. CDR3 coding DNA: TGTGCCAGCAGCCGCTACCTCCTCTACAATGAGCAGTTCTTC. Its translation is CASSRYLLYNEQFF. The full variable domain, in which reference TRBV28 and TRBJ2-1 provide the parts outside the CDR3, is DVKVTQSSRYLVKRTGEKVFLECVQDMDHENMFWYRQDPGLGLRLIYFSYDVKMKEKGDIPEGYSVSREKKERFSLILESASTNQTSMYLCASSRYLLYNEQFFGPGTRLTVL.

Worth noting for this clone: The sample carries other DNA sequences with the same CDR3. This chain's CDR3 is CASSPGTGTYEQYF. The DNA of the CDR3 is TGCGCCAGCAGCCCAGGGACCGGAACCTACGAGCAGTACTTC. J is TRBJ2-7 and V is TRBV5-1; D might be TRBD1 or TRBD2, each matching 5 bases. Germline loops: CDR1 SGHRS, CDR2 YFSETQ. This CDR3 contains 14 residues. Trimming shortened V by 4 bases and J by 2 bases, and 13 bases separated the two germline ends.

The chain is built from TRBV5-6 and TRBJ2-5; D is perhaps TRBD2 (6 bases). CDR1 SGHDT and CDR2 YYEEEE come from the germline V gene. V lost 4 bases to trimming and J lost 5 bases, with 18 bases between them. This CDR3 region has 15 residues. This CDR3 reads CASSPGSAAGETQYF. In DNA, the CDR3 is TGTGCCAGCAGCCCGGGGAGCGCGGCGGGGGAGACCCAGTACTTC.

This rearrangement joins TRBV9 to TRBJ2-1; TRBD2 agrees at 14 bases. Germline values: CDR1 SGDLS, CDR2 YYNGEE. V lost 3 bases, J lost 9 bases, and 2 bases stayed unmatched. The CDR3 covers 14 residues. This chain's CDR3 is CASSAGLAGAEQFF. In DNA form, the CDR3 reads TGTGCCAGCAGCGCGGGACTAGCGGGAGCTGAGCAGTTCTTC.

The V and J genes are TRBV5-5 and TRBJ2-5; 8 bases fit TRBD1. The ends lost 4 bases at V and 5 bases at J; junction bases unmatched: 7. The V gene's germline CDR1 is SGHKS and CDR2 YYEKEE (reference sequence). The CDR3 is 14 residues long. CDR3 DNA: TGTGCCAGCAGCAGACCTACAGGGGGGGAGACCCAGTACTTC. This sequence encodes CASSRPTGGETQYF.

Comments on this clone: Distinct nucleotide sequences in the sample also encode this CDR3. CDR3 residues: CASSADRMNTEAFF. CDR3 nucleotide sequence: TGCGCCAGCAGCGCGGACAGGATGAACACTGAAGCTTTCTTT. The rearrangement uses TRBV5-1 and TRBJ1-1, with 7 bases identical to TRBD1. From germline, CDR1 is SGHRS and CDR2 YFSETQ. The V segment lost 4 bases and the J segment 0 bases; nucleotides outside the gene matches: 3. The CDR3 has 14 amino acids.

The rearrangement joins TRBV2 to TRBJ2-1, with 9 positions matching TRBD2. Germline CDR1 SNHLY, CDR2 FYNNEI. Losses at the gene ends were 6 bases for V and 9 bases for J; bases not matched to a gene: 9. CDR3 length: 14 amino acids. The DNA of the CDR3 is TGTGCCAGCAGGTCAGCGGGAGGTTTCAGTGAGCAGTTCTTC. Translation gives CASRSAGGFSEQFF.

The rearrangement links TRBV19 to TRBJ2-7, with a weak D call TRBD1 (6 bases). Germline CDR1 and CDR2: LNHDA and SQIVND (reference sequence). The ends were cut back, 4 bases at V and 0 bases at J, with 13 bases in the middle. The CDR3 has 15 residues. DNA of the CDR3: TGTGCCAGTAGTACTATACAGGGTTCCTCCTACGAGCAGTACTTC. Translated: CASSTIQGSSYEQYF.

The chain couples TRBV28 to TRBJ2-7, with D maybe TRBD2 (5 bases). V lost 3 bases to trimming and J lost 4 bases, with 28 bases between them. The CDR3 extends over 19 amino acids. The germline gives CDR1 MDHEN, CDR2 SYDVKM. CDR3 coding DNA: TGTGCCAGCAGTTTCTTTCTAGATTCTCGTTTGAGACTAACTTACGAGCAGTACTTC. Its translation is CASSFFLDSRLRLTYEQYF.

To note about this clone: At one end the junction does not follow the germline gene, possibly because of a read error. The rearrangement links TRBV29-1 to TRBJ1-5, with 9 bases lining up with TRBD1. The CDR3 is 14 residues long. The V gene's germline CDR1 is SQVTM and CDR2 ANQGSEA. CDR3 DNA: TGCAGCGTTCAAGATACAGGGGGCGATCAGCCCCAGCATTTT. Translation gives CSVQDTGGDQPQHF.

The V gene is TRBV7-8, the J gene TRBJ1-2; weak D call: TRBD1 (6 bases). Trimming removed 6 bases at V and 6 bases at J, with 17 bases between. The CDR3 contains 14 residues. CDR1 and CDR2 from the germline V gene are SGHVS and FQNEAQ. The CDR3 coding sequence is TGTGCCAGCAGTTCAGGGGACCAATGGGATGGCTACACCTTC. As protein: CASSSGDQWDGYTF.

The count of this clone is one. The chain has TRBV5-4 and TRBJ1-1; D uncertain. The ends were cut back, 0 bases at V and 5 bases at J, with 8 bases in the middle. The CDR3 loop spans 13 amino acids. The V gene's germline CDR1 is SGHNT and CDR2 YYREEE (reference sequence). The CDR3 DNA is TGTGCCAGCAGCTTGGAAGGGTTTACTGAAGCTTTCTTT. It yields the protein CASSLEGFTEAFF.

The gene calls are TRBV7-2 and TRBJ2-7, with D tentatively TRBD1 (6 bases). This CDR3 contains 14 residues. CDR1 is SGHTA, CDR2 FQGNSA, per germline. V was trimmed by 5 bases and J by 6 bases, leaving 17 bases between them. DNA of the CDR3: TGTGCCAGCAGCATCTTCGGGACAACCGGCGAGCAGTACTTC. Its translation: CASSIFGTTGEQYF.

This chain joins TRBV5-4 and TRBJ1-1; D gene unclear. The CDR3 is made up of 13 amino acids. Germline V gene data show CDR1 as SGHNT and CDR2 as YYREEE (reference sequence). The V gene lost 2 bases and the J gene lost 7 bases, with 12 bases spanning the gap. The CDR3 loop reads CASSLMVPREAFF. CDR3 coding DNA: TGTGCCAGCAGCTTAATGGTACCGCGTGAAGCTTTCTTT.

This clone was seen a single time. CDR3: CASSFRGVPNTEAFF. The CDR3 DNA is TGCGCCAGCAGCTTTAGGGGAGTTCCGAACACTGAAGCTTTCTTT. The chain combines TRBV5-1 with TRBJ1-1; perhaps TRBD1 as D (5 bases). The CDR3 extends over 15 amino acids. Deletions cut 2 bases from V and 1 base from J, with 12 bases between. CDR1 and CDR2 from the germline V gene are SGHRS and YFSETQ.

The chain is built from TRBV5-1 and TRBJ2-3; D might be TRBD2 (5 bases). From germline, CDR1 is SGHRS and CDR2 YFSETQ. The V gene lost 6 bases and the J gene lost 5 bases, with 16 bases spanning the gap. The CDR3 has 14 residues. Here the CDR3 reads CASIDPSGGDTQYF. The CDR3 nucleotides are TGCGCCAGCATCGACCCCTCCGGAGGAGATACGCAGTATTTT.

This chain joins TRBV13 and TRBJ2-1; TRBD2 matches at 14 bases. In germline, CDR1 is PRHDT, CDR2 FYEKMQ (reference sequence). CDR3 length: 17 amino acids. Trimming at V came to 5 bases and at J to 7 bases, leaving 10 bases not matched to a gene. This CDR3 is CASSQQPGLAGANEQFF. CDR3 DNA sequence: TGTGCCAGCAGCCAACAACCGGGACTAGCGGGAGCAAATGAGCAGTTCTTC.

V usage is TRBV6-1 and J usage is TRBJ2-1, with D maybe TRBD2 (5 bases). Germline CDR1 reads MNHNS; CDR2 reads SASEGT. This CDR3 has 11 amino acids. V lost 3 bases to trimming and J lost 10 bases, with 7 bases between them. This CDR3 is CASSDSGEQFF. The CDR3 DNA reads TGTGCCAGCAGTGATTCGGGGGAGCAGTTCTTC.

The chain is built from TRBV2 and TRBJ1-4, with D possibly matching TRBD1 (6 bases). Trimming pared 6 bases from V and 8 bases from J, leaving 16 bases between. The germline V gene encodes CDR1 SNHLY and CDR2 FYNNEI. The CDR3 covers 14 residues. CDR3 region: CASRTQGFYEKLFF. CDR3 sequence (DNA): TGTGCCAGCAGGACACAGGGATTTTACGAAAAACTGTTTTTT.

The chain combines TRBV5-4 with TRBJ1-1, with 7 bases identical to TRBD1. The CDR3 length is 17 residues. CDR1 and CDR2 from the germline V gene are SGHNT and YYREEE (reference sequence). The V and J ends lost 2 bases and 0 bases, in that order; junction bases with no gene match: 10. DNA for the CDR3: TGTGCCAGCAGCTTTTACAGGGGAATGGTCATGAACACTGAAGCTTTCTTT. Amino acid sequence: CASSFYRGMVMNTEAFF.

The rearrangement uses TRBV14 and TRBJ1-2; 9 bases map to TRBD1. The CDR3 has 14 amino acids. The trim removed 6 bases at V and 4 bases at J, leaving 6 bases unmatched. Germline CDR1 and CDR2: SGHDN and FVKESK. CDR3 DNA sequence: TGTGCCAGCAGACTTACAGGGGGCACCTATGGCTACACCTTC. Amino acids: CASRLTGGTYGYTF. Full variable domain (rest looked up from reference TRBV14 and TRBJ1-2): EAGVTQFPSHSVIEKGQTVTLRCDPISGHDNLYWYRRVMGKEIKFLLHFVKESKQDESGMPNNRFLAERTGGTYSTLKVQPAELEDSGVYFCASRLTGGTYGYTFGSGTRLTVV.

The V call is TRBV28, the J call TRBJ2-7; D gene ambiguous. The V gene's germline CDR1 is MDHEN and CDR2 SYDVKM. This CDR3 has 14 amino acids. As DNA, the CDR3 is TGTGTCTCCCAGAACGGCGATCTCTCTAGGGAGCAGTACTTC. Protein sequence: CVSQNGDLSREQYF. Together with reference TRBV28 and TRBJ2-7, the CDR3 gives the full variable domain: DVKVTQSSRYLVKRTGEKVFLECVQDMDHENMFWYRQDPGLGLRLIYFSYDVKMKEKGDIPEGYSVSREKKERFSLILESASTNQTSMYLCVSQNGDLSREQYFGPGTRLTVT.

The chain carries TRBV15 and TRBJ1-4; possible D gene TRBD1, 6 bases. Germline CDR1 and CDR2: LNHNV and YYDKDF (reference sequence). Trimming pared 0 bases from V and 5 bases from J, leaving 10 bases between. The CDR3 runs to 15 residues. In DNA, the CDR3 is TGTGCCACCAGCAGAGATCCCGGGACAAATGAAAAACTGTTTTTT. Translated: CATSRDPGTNEKLFF.

The chain has TRBV6-6 and TRBJ2-2; 13 positions agree with TRBD2. The length of the CDR3 is 13 residues. CDR1 is MNHNY, CDR2 SVGAGI, per germline (reference sequence). J lost 6 bases, V lost 11 bases, and 3 bases had no gene match. CDR3 DNA: TGTGCCGGGGGACTAGCGGGACCCGGGGAGCTGTTTTTT. It codes for CAGGLAGPGELFF.

J is TRBJ1-2 and V is TRBV6-1; TRBD1 is a possible D gene (5 bases). Germline V gene lookup returns CDR1 MNHNS and CDR2 SASEGT. The CDR3 sequence is 16 residues long. V lost 2 bases to trimming and J lost 4 bases, with 17 bases between them. CDR3 DNA: TGTGCCAGCAGTGAACTAAGGGGCGAGGGGCCCTATGGCTACACCTTC. This codes for CASSELRGEGPYGYTF.

This clone was observed a single time. This specimen includes other DNA sequences encoding the same CDR3. J is TRBJ2-1 and V is TRBV5-1; D not resolved. The CDR3 is 13 residues long. CDR1 is SGHRS, CDR2 YFSETQ, per germline. V was shortened by 0 bases and J by 4 bases, with 5 bases between the two germline ends. CDR3 nucleotides: TGCGCCAGCAGCTTGGCCACTTACAATGAGCAGTTCTTC. The encoded protein is CASSLATYNEQFF.